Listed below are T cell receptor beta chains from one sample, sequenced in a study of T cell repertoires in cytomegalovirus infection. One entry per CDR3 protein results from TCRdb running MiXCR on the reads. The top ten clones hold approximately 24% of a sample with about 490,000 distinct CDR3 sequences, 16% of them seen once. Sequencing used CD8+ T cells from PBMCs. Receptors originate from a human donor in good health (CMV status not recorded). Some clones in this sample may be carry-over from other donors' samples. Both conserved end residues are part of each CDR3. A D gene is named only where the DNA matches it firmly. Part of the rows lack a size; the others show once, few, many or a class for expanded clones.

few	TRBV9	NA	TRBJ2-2	TGTGCCAGCAGCTCCTTGGGCCTGCTGTTTTTT	CASSSLGLLFF
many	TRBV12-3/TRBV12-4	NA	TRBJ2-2	TGTGCCAGCATTTACACCGGGGAGCTGTTTTTT	CASIYTGELFF
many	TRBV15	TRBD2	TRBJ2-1	TGTGCCACTTCAGCGGGGGACAATGAGCAGTTCTTC	CATSAGDNEQFF
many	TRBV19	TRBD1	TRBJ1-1	TGTGCCACCACCGCCCTGGGACAGGAGGACACTGAAGCTTTCTTT	CATTALGQEDTEAFF
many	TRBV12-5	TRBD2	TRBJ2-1	TGTGCTTGGCGGGGGGGCCCCCTCAATGAGCAGTTCTTC	CAWRGGPLNEQFF
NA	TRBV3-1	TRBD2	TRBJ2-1	TGTGCCAGCAGCCAAGAGGGGCGGGGGGACAATGAGCAGTTCTTC	CASSQEGRGDNEQFF
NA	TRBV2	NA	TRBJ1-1	TGTGCCAGACTTGGAGGGGGAAACGCTGAAGCTTTCTTT	CARLGGGNAEAFF
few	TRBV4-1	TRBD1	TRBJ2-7	TGCGCCAGCAGCCAAGGCCCGGACAGGGTAACTTACGAGCAGTACTTC	CASSQGPDRVTYEQYF
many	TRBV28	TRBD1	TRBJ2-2	TGTGCCAGCAGCCTGCCCCAAGCCGGGACCAGGGGGCCCGGGGAGCTGTTTTTT	CASSLPQAGTRGPGELFF
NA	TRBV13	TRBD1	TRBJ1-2	TGTGCCAGCAGCTTAGGGACAGGGACTTTAAACTATGGCTACACCTTC	CASSLGTGTLNYGYTF
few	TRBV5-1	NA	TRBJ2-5	TGCGCCAGCAGCTTGGTGTCAGGACACCAAGAGACCCAGTACTTC	CASSLVSGHQETQYF
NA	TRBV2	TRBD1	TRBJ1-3	TGTGCCAGCAGAGGGACAGGCTACTCTGGAAACACCATATATTTT	CASRGTGYSGNTIYF
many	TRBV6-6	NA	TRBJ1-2	TGTGCCAGCACCGAGTTAAGGATTGGGGGCTACACCTTC	CASTELRIGGYTF
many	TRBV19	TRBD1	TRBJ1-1	TGTGCCAGTAGTTCCGGGACAGGGACCTTTGAAGCTTTCTTT	CASSSGTGTFEAFF
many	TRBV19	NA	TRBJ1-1	TGTGCCAGTAGTGACCCCAGGGGCACTGAAGCTTTCTTT	CASSDPRGTEAFF
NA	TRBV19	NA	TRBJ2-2	TGTGCCAGTAGTGTCTCGACCGGGGAGCTGTTTTTT	CASSVSTGELFF
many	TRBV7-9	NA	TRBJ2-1	TGTGCCGGTGGGGGAGCGAATGAGCAGTTCTTC	CAGGGANEQFF